This T cell receptor beta chain was observed in a study of blood T cell repertoires in COVID-19. The wider study: Samples representing acute and convalescent COVID-19 were sourced from the United States, Italy and Spain. PBMCs, B-cell-depleted T cells, or T cells provided the cDNA or gDNA that made up the material.

Patients in Seattle were enrolled during active infection, then followed longitudinally. Methods used by the authors: Counts of nucleated cells, estimated from reference gene primer amplification, were obtained. The data were produced by immunoSEQ multiplex PCR, yet TCRdb's version contains in-frame clones alone and is incomplete. The V and J calls and the clone size are those of that table, but D and trimming were determined from the DNA. The sample has roughly 220,000 clones; 86% are singletons. Germline CDR1 reads SNHLY; CDR2 reads FYNNEI. The CDR3 totals 14 residues. Between the trimmed V and J ends, which lost 4 bases and 4 bases, there was a span of 10 bases.

Sequencing was carried out using peripheral blood. The V call is TRBV2, the J call TRBJ2-2; D is perhaps TRBD2 (5 bases). This receptor was taken from a woman aged 50 to 60 with COVID-19, enrolled during active disease. The CDR3 here is CASSGGLSTGELFF. CDR3 DNA: TGTGCCAGCAGTGGAGGGCTCTCCACCGGGGAGCTGTTTTTT.